These 14 T cell receptor beta chains originate from one sample sequenced in a study of vaccination and CD4 T cells after COVID-19. Sequenced with the Oncomine TCR Beta short-read assay was DNA taken from cultured CD4+ T cells. TCRdb itself ran the PCR reads through MiXCR, one entry per CDR3 protein. The profile shows about 15,000 distinct CDR3 sequences, less than 30% of them singletons. No antigen has been identified for these receptors. As to treatment: roughly 11-day PBMC culture with coronavirus spike peptide pools or control peptides (ViraFEST assay). Sequenced sample: cultured CD4+ T cells from blood. The receptors were sampled from a human donor with COVID-19.

On this clonotype: Germline and junction disagree at one end, which may indicate a read error. The rearrangement uses TRBV24-1 and TRBJ2-2; 8 nucleotides align to TRBD1. CDR1 KGHDR and CDR2 SFDVKD come from the germline V gene. This CDR3 contains 16 residues. This chain's CDR3 is CVTSDQGQGSTGELFF. CDR3 DNA sequence: TGTGTCACCAGTGACCAAGGACAGGGTAGCACCGGGGAGCTGTTTTTT.

The chain uses TRBV6-1 and TRBJ1-1; D might be TRBD1 (6 bases). Germline V lookup: CDR1 MNHNS, CDR2 SASEGT. Trimming took off 7 bases at V and 0 bases at J, with 15 bases between the two ends. The CDR3 has 15 amino acids. CDR3 DNA sequence: TGTGCCAGCATCATACCGGGACAAATGAACACTGAAGCTTTCTTT. This gives the protein CASIIPGQMNTEAFF.

CDR3 nucleotides: TGTGCCAGCAGCTTGCAGGGTAGGTCCTACAATGAGCAGTTCTTC. It translates to CASSLQGRSYNEQFF. The V and J genes are TRBV5-8 and TRBJ2-1, with D maybe TRBD1 (5 bases). Germline loops: CDR1 SGHTS, CDR2 YDEGEE. This CDR3 has 15 amino acids. V lost 1 base and J 1 base, leaving 9 bases between the germline ends.

This clonotype was detected only a few times. The chain employs TRBV29-1 and TRBJ1-2; D perhaps matches TRBD1 (5 bases). CDR3 length: 12 amino acids. Trimming pared 5 bases from V and 6 bases from J, leaving 13 bases between. Germline V gene sequence: CDR1 SQVTM, CDR2 ANQGSEA. The chain's CDR3 is CSVSGLRDGYTF. CDR3 DNA: TGCAGCGTTTCAGGGCTTCGGGATGGCTACACCTTC.

This clonotype appeared a few times. The chain is built from TRBV12-3 or TRBV12-4 and TRBJ1-1, with TRBD1 identical over 7 bases. This CDR3 spans 14 amino acids. J was trimmed by 0 bases and V by 7 bases; bases with no gene match: 5. DNA for the CDR3: TGTGCCAGCACCCAGGGACAGATGAACACTGAAGCTTTCTTT. As protein: CASTQGQMNTEAFF.

The table lists this clonotype with a few counts. V gene TRBV20-1 combines with J gene TRBJ1-2; a weak D match, TRBD1 (6 bases). Germline V gene lookup returns CDR1 DFQATT and CDR2 SNEGSKA (reference sequence). The V end was cut by 4 bases, the J end by 4 bases, with 19 bases between. This CDR3 contains 15 residues. CDR3 amino acids: CSATTGGGLPYGYTF. The CDR3 bases are TGCAGTGCTACGACCGGCGGGGGCCTCCCCTATGGCTACACCTTC.

This chain links TRBV7-3 with TRBJ2-3; D is perhaps TRBD2 (8 bases). Germline CDR1 reads SGHTA; CDR2 reads FQGTGA. The length of the CDR3 is 16 residues. Trimming took off 5 bases at V and 7 bases at J, with 22 bases between the two ends. CDR3 region: CASSPPPGGGQNTQYF. CDR3 nucleotides: TGTGCCAGCAGCCCGCCCCCGGGAGGGGGACAGAATACGCAGTATTTT. The full variable domain, rest sourced from reference TRBV7-3 and TRBJ2-3, is GAGVSQTPSNKVTEKGKYVELRCDPISGHTALYWYRQSLGQGPEFLIYFQGTGAADDSGLPNDRFFAVRPEGSVSTLKIQRTERGDSAVYLCASSPPPGGGQNTQYFGPGTRLTVL.

This clonotype was seen a few times. The rearrangement links TRBV20-1 to TRBJ1-1; possible D gene TRBD1, 5 bases. Germline assignment: CDR1 DFQATT and CDR2 SNEGSKA (reference sequence). This CDR3 has 12 residues. Trimming stripped 6 bases from V and 4 bases from J, with 12 bases between. The CDR3 nucleotides are TGCAGTGCAAAGCAAGGGGCCACTGAAGCTTTCTTT. It encodes CSAKQGATEAFF.

This clonotype is a singleton in its sample. The rearrangement joins TRBV11-2 to TRBJ1-1; D gene ambiguous. Deletions cut 5 bases from V and 2 bases from J, with 15 bases between. Germline V gene lookup returns CDR1 SGHAT and CDR2 FQNNGV. The CDR3 runs 15 residues. The CDR3 DNA is TGTGCCAGCAGCCCGACGGGTAGGACTAACACTGAAGCTTTCTTT. This encodes CASSPTGRTNTEAFF.

This chain's CDR3 is CASSPAGVGYGYTF. CDR3 nucleotides: TGTGCCAGCAGCCCCGCCGGCGTGGGCTATGGCTACACCTTC. V is TRBV5-5 and J is TRBJ1-2, with D uncertain. CDR1 and CDR2 from the germline V gene are SGHKS and YYEKEE (reference sequence). V dropped 4 bases and J dropped 4 bases, with 14 bases sitting between them. CDR3 size: 14 residues.

V and J are TRBV6-1 and TRBJ1-6; D may be TRBD1 (6 bases). CDR1 is MNHNS and CDR2 is SASEGT in the germline V gene. With 8 bases removed from V and 6 bases from J, the gap between germline ends came to 11 bases. The length of the CDR3 is 13 residues. The chain's CDR3 is CASRGGSNSPLHF. The CDR3 DNA reads TGTGCCAGCCGGGGGGGCTCTAATTCACCCCTCCACTTT.

CDR3 region: CAWSVLFGTSNTEAFF. CDR3 sequence (DNA): TGTGCCTGGAGTGTACTTTTTGGGACAAGTAACACTGAAGCTTTCTTT. The chain carries TRBV30 and TRBJ1-1, with a tentative D call TRBD1 (6 bases). This CDR3 region has 16 residues. Trimming shortened V by 0 bases and J by 2 bases, and 16 bases separated the two germline ends. Germline V CDR1 and CDR2: GTSNPN, SVGIG (reference sequence).

This clonotype was seen more than once but under ten times. V is TRBV7-8 and J is TRBJ2-2, with D perhaps TRBD1 (5 bases). The CDR3 length is 15 residues. The ends were cut back, 3 bases at V and 1 base at J, with 9 bases in the middle. Germline V CDR1 and CDR2: SGHVS, FQNEAQ. This chain's CDR3 is CASSFRQGNTGELFF. CDR3 nucleotides: TGTGCCAGCAGCTTTCGGCAGGGGAACACCGGGGAGCTGTTTTTT. The full variable domain, completed using reference TRBV7-8 and TRBJ2-2, is GAGVSQSPRYKVAKRGQDVALRCDPISGHVSLFWYQQALGQGPEFLTYFQNEAQLDKSGLPSDRFFAERPEGSVSTLKIQRTQQEDSAVYLCASSFRQGNTGELFFGEGSRLTVL.

The chain is built from TRBV4-3 and TRBJ2-2, with no clear D. Per the germline V gene, CDR1 is LGHNA and CDR2 is YSLEER. The V end lost 0 bases, the J end lost 5 bases, and 7 bases lay between the germline ends. The CDR3 runs 14 residues. Written as DNA, the CDR3 is TGCGCCAGCAGCCAAGATGGGGTTACCGGGGAGCTGTTTTTT. Translation gives CASSQDGVTGELFF.